Listed below are T cell receptor beta chains from one sample, sequenced in a study of post-analysis software for immune sequencing data. TCRdb reprocessed the PCR reads via MiXCR and lists one record per CDR3 protein. The data show around 400,000 distinct CDR3 sequences, with less than 40% seen just once and 10% to 15% held by the top ten. What was sequenced was blood. These receptors were collected from a girl under 18 with multiple sclerosis. Each CDR3 is given with its conserved first and last residue. D genes are given only for firm matches. Clone size is not always given. Where it is, it says once, few, many or a class for expanded clones.

cdr3_nt cdr3_aa v_call cdr3_length d_call clone_size j_call
TGTGCCAGCAGCGTAACGACCGCGGTAAAGACCTCTGGGGCCAACGTCCTGACTTTC CASSVTTAVKTSGANVLTF TRBV9 19 . . TRBJ2-6
TGCGCCAGCAGCCAAGATGTAACGGCTCCCCTTAGCACAGATACGCAGTATTTT CASSQDVTAPLSTDTQYF TRBV4-1 18 . . TRBJ2-3
TGTGCTAGCAGCTTATCAGGGACGAGAGAGACCCAGTACTTC CASSLSGTRETQYF TRBV7-7 14 . few TRBJ2-5
TGCAGCGTTGGTCGGGACAGGGGTGCGCAGTACTTC CSVGRDRGAQYF TRBV29-1 12 TRBD1 . TRBJ2-7
TGTGCCAGCAGCTTGTACTCCCGGGAGCAGTACTTC CASSLYSREQYF TRBV5-6 12 . few TRBJ2-7
TGTGCCAGCAGTGAGGGGACACATTACGAGCAGTACTTC CASSEGTHYEQYF TRBV6-1 13 . . TRBJ2-7
TGTGCTAGTGGTTTGATTTACCCCATACTAGACAGTAGCACAGATACGCAGTATTTT CASGLIYPILDSSTDTQYF TRBV12-5 19 . . TRBJ2-3
TGCAGTGCTAGGGCCCCAGCCGGGGGGGCCCTGGAGACCCAGTACTTC CSARAPAGGALETQYF TRBV20-1 16 TRBD2 many TRBJ2-5
TGTGCCAGCAGTCGGTGGGGGGCCGGAGAGACCCAGTACTTC CASSRWGAGETQYF TRBV6-2/TRBV6-3 14 . few TRBJ2-5
TGCGCCAGCAGCCTCAATGGGGGCAACTACGAGCAGTACTTC CASSLNGGNYEQYF TRBV4-1 14 . few TRBJ2-7
TGTGCCAGCAGCTTGGTGGAGGGGGGGCTAGGTTTCAATGAGCAGTTCTTC CASSLVEGGLGFNEQFF TRBV7-2 17 . . TRBJ2-1
TGTGCCAGCAGGTTAGAGAGGGGGCAGTTCTTC CASRLERGQFF TRBV4-2 11 . many TRBJ2-1
TGTGCCAGCAGCACAATGAACGCTGAAGCTTTCTTT CASSTMNAEAFF TRBV7-9 12 . . TRBJ1-1
TGTGCCAGCAGCCAAGGCAATGAGCAGTTCTTC CASSQGNEQFF TRBV4-1 11 . many TRBJ2-1
TGCAGCGCCACAGGGGCCACAGATACGCAGTATTTT CSATGATDTQYF TRBV29-1 12 TRBD1 . TRBJ2-3
TGTGCCAGCAGTTTTAGGGGGGCAGGGGGGAACGAGCAGTACTTC CASSFRGAGGNEQYF TRBV12-3/TRBV12-4 15 . . TRBJ2-7
TGTGCCAGCAGCTTGAGGGGGGCGGAGACCCGGTACTTC CASSLRGAETRYF TRBV7-9 13 . . TRBJ2-5
TGTGCCAGCAGCTTCCCCCTTGCTAGCGGGGTGGCAGATACGCAGTATTTT CASSFPLASGVADTQYF TRBV7-9 17 TRBD2 few TRBJ2-3
TGTGCCAGCAGTTACAGGGACTCTTCACCCCTCCACTTT CASSYRDSSPLHF TRBV6-2/TRBV6-3 13 . . TRBJ1-6
TGTGCCAGCAGCTTAGGCCAGTCGAGCTCCTACGAGCAGTACTTC CASSLGQSSSYEQYF TRBV11-1 15 . . TRBJ2-7
TGTGCCACCAGTGATACGGGCCAGGGACAGGGGGGTAATGAGCAGTTCTTC CATSDTGQGQGGNEQFF TRBV5-6 17 TRBD1 . TRBJ2-1
TGTGCCATCGGTATTGAAGGGGGCGCTTATGGCTACACCTTC CAIGIEGGAYGYTF TRBV10-3 14 TRBD1 few TRBJ1-2
TGTGCCAGCATGGTAGGACTAGCGAACTACAATGAGCAGTTCTTC CASMVGLANYNEQFF TRBV12-3/TRBV12-4 15 TRBD2 . TRBJ2-1
TGTGCCAGCTCTCGGACCTCACAGGATAATTCACCCCTCCACTTT CASSRTSQDNSPLHF TRBV9 15 . few TRBJ1-6
TGCAGTGCTAGAGATTTACAGGGGGCGTCGATGGGCTACACCTTC CSARDLQGASMGYTF TRBV20-1 15 TRBD1 few TRBJ1-2
TGTGCCAACTCACTATCCTCCGGTAGGGACACTGAAGCTTTCTTT CANSLSSGRDTEAFF TRBV18 15 . once TRBJ1-1
TGTGCCAGCAGTTCACGGACAGGGAGCTATGCCCCTACGCAGTATTTT CASSSRTGSYAPTQYF TRBV12-3/TRBV12-4 16 TRBD1 few TRBJ2-3
TGTGCCATCAGTGAGTCCCATGAGACCCAGTACTTC CAISESHETQYF TRBV10-3 12 . . TRBJ2-5
TGCGCCAGCAGCCAACCTAGGACTAGCGGGGGACTCACGCAGTATTTT CASSQPRTSGGLTQYF TRBV4-1 16 TRBD2 few TRBJ2-3
TGTGCCAGCAGCGCCCCCACAGGGGGCTCTCTGGAGACCCAGTACTTC CASSAPTGGSLETQYF TRBV25-1 16 TRBD1 . TRBJ2-5
TGTGCCAGCAGTTTATCCGGGTGGGGCACCGGGGAGCTGTTTTTT CASSLSGWGTGELFF TRBV12-3/TRBV12-4 15 . . TRBJ2-2
TGTGCCAGCAGCTATGCCACTAGCACAGATACGCAGTATTTT CASSYATSTDTQYF TRBV7-2 14 . few TRBJ2-3
TGCGCCAGCAGCTCGGAGCTAGTGAGTGGACAGTTAACTGGCTACACCTTC CASSSELVSGQLTGYTF TRBV5-1 17 . . TRBJ1-2
TGTGCCAGCAGTCCCAACTCTGGGGCCAACGTCCTGACTTTC CASSPNSGANVLTF TRBV7-2 14 . many TRBJ2-6
TGCAGCGTTGAAGGGGGGGCAAGCAGGATCTATGGCTACACCTTC CSVEGGASRIYGYTF TRBV29-1 15 . few TRBJ1-2
TGTGCCACCAGCAGAGAAGAGGGAGGAAATGAAAAACTGTTTTTT CATSREEGGNEKLFF TRBV15 15 . few TRBJ1-4
TGCGCCAGCAGCCAAGGTCCGGCCGACGCGGGGGAGACCCAGTACTTC CASSQGPADAGETQYF TRBV4-1 16 . . TRBJ2-5
TGTGCCAGCACAATCGCGGGACTAGCGGGGGGCGTGAACACCGGGGAGCTGTTTTTT CASTIAGLAGGVNTGELFF TRBV6-1 19 TRBD2 . TRBJ2-2
TGTGCCAGCAGGCACGGACTAGCGGGGGGACCGGCCTCCTACAATGAGCAGTTCTTC CASRHGLAGGPASYNEQFF TRBV6-2/TRBV6-3 19 TRBD2 few TRBJ2-1
TGTGCCACCAGTGATACGTTCGGGGGCTACACCTTC CATSDTFGGYTF TRBV24-1 12 . few TRBJ1-2
TGTGCCAGCAGCCCTAGGGCACAGGGGGCAAGGGGCAATCAGCCCCAGCATTTT CASSPRAQGARGNQPQHF TRBV4-2 18 TRBD1 . TRBJ1-5
TGTGCCAGCACCGACAGTAGTCTAGCCAAAAACATTCAGTACTTC CASTDSSLAKNIQYF TRBV28 15 . . TRBJ2-4
TGCGCCAGCAGCCCATTCAATGAGCAGTACTTC CASSPFNEQYF TRBV4-1 11 . . TRBJ2-7
TGTGCCAGCAGCTTAGACGCGAGCACAGATACGCAGTATTTT CASSLDASTDTQYF TRBV7-3 14 . few TRBJ2-3
TGCAGCGTTGTCTCGGGTGGGGCTAGTGGCTACACCTTC CSVVSGGASGYTF TRBV29-1 13 . . TRBJ1-2
TGTGCCAGCAGTTACGGTCGTTACAATGAGCAGTTCTTC CASSYGRYNEQFF TRBV6-2/TRBV6-3 13 . . TRBJ2-1
TGTGCCACCAGCGCCCGTTCAGGGAACACTGAAGCTTTCTTT CATSARSGNTEAFF TRBV15 14 . once TRBJ1-1
TGCGCCAGCAGCCAAGAACGGCTAGCGGGGGGGCAGGTTGAGCAGTTCTTC CASSQERLAGGQVEQFF TRBV4-3 17 TRBD2 . TRBJ2-1
TGTGCCAGCAGTGCCTATACAGGGGCGTCCTACGAGCAGTACTTC CASSAYTGASYEQYF TRBV6-1 15 TRBD1 few TRBJ2-7
TGTGCCAGCAGCGCCGACAACAGGAACCACGAGCAGTACTTC CASSADNRNHEQYF TRBV7-9 14 . . TRBJ2-7
TGTGCCAGCAGCTTCCCCCGGTACAATGAGCAGTTCTTC CASSFPRYNEQFF TRBV7-9 13 . few TRBJ2-1
TGTGCCAGCAGCCAGGGACTAGCGGTCACAGATACGCAGTATTTT CASSQGLAVTDTQYF TRBV7-9 15 TRBD2 . TRBJ2-3